This TCR beta chain is from a study of T cells in Graves' hyperthyroidism and ophthalmopathy. Researchers took RNA transcripts and amplified the TCR beta CDR3 regions from them. The HTBI primer set drove a first-round RT-PCR of the TCR CDR3. One entry per CDR3 protein results from TCRdb running MiXCR on the multiplex PCR reads. The sample yields hundreds of thousands of distinct CDR3 sequences, roughly 45% seen once. Diagnoses rested on clinical symptoms, serum thyroxine and TRAb, thyroid ultrasound and orbital computed tomography. With respect to this clonotype: No conserved phenylalanine or tryptophan ends this CDR3, so it is likely a read error. No DNA is shown, since the ends of the CDR3 on it are uncertain; the CDR3 is the one TCRdb lists.

This sequence was found in an adult man with Graves' disease, either hyperthyroidism or ophthalmopathy (not recorded which). The specimen was peripheral blood or thyroid tissue (not recorded which).

The CDR3 protein is CASSVGQNY. This chain uses TRBV2 with TRBJ1-6. Per the germline V gene, CDR1 is SNHLY and CDR2 is FYNNEI. Inclusive of both ends, the CDR3 amounts to 9 amino acids.